The table lists the clone carrying this T cell receptor (beta chain) with many counts. From RNA transcripts, TCR beta CDR3 regions were amplified. Using the HTBI primer set, a first-round RT-PCR was run on the TCR CDR3. TCRdb processed the multiplex PCR reads anew with MiXCR; each CDR3 protein has one entry. The table lists some 350,000 distinct CDR3 sequences, approximately 16% of them singletons. The data were obtained in a study of T cells in Graves' hyperthyroidism and ophthalmopathy. The CDR3 runs to 17 residues. CDR1 MDHEN and CDR2 SYDVKM come from the germline V gene. V was clipped by 5 bases and J by 0 bases; unmatched bases: 11.

The sequence derives from a woman aged 60-70 years with Graves' ophthalmopathy. Sequencing was performed on blood. This chain connects TRBV28 to TRBJ2-3, with 7 bases aligning to TRBD2. CDR3 region: CASSRPIGGVSTDTQYF. The CDR3 DNA sequence: TGTGCCAGCAGTCGCCCAATTGGGGGGGTCAGCACAGATACGCAGTATTTT.